This entry lists 18 T cell receptor beta chains sequenced from one sample in a study of blood T cell repertoires in COVID-19. The data were produced by immunoSEQ multiplex PCR, yet TCRdb's version contains in-frame clones alone and is incomplete. Of 450,000 to 500,000 clones in the sample, approximately 85% are singletons; the top ten hold approximately 3.4%. Sequencing was done on a sample of peripheral blood. The receptor source for this set is a human donor in a cohort sampled during active COVID-19.

This clone was recorded only once. The V gene is TRBV5-4, the J gene TRBJ2-3, with 9 bases matching TRBD2. Germline-derived CDR1 and CDR2 are SGHNT and YYREEE (reference sequence). The CDR3 is made up of 16 amino acids. Germline trimming cut 1 base from V and 2 bases from J; bases unmatched to any gene: 5. CDR3 bases: TGTGCCAGCAGCTTGTGGCTAGCGGGATCCACAGATACGCAGTATTTT. It yields the protein CASSLWLAGSTDTQYF.

The chain combines TRBV19 with TRBJ1-5; TRBD1 is a possible D gene (5 bases). CDR1 and CDR2 (germline): LNHDA, SQIVND (reference sequence). This CDR3 is built from 16 residues. V was cut by 4 bases and J by 1 base, with 14 bases left in between. CDR3 bases: TGTGCCAGTAGTAGGGTCCAGGGCATGAGCAATCAGCCCCAGCATTTT. It specifies CASSRVQGMSNQPQHF. The whole variable domain, filled in from reference TRBV19 and TRBJ1-5, reads DGGITQSPKYLFRKEGQNVTLSCEQNLNHDAMYWYRQDPGQGLRLIYYSQIVNDFQKGDIAEGYSVSREKKESFPLTVTSAQKNPTAFYLCASSRVQGMSNQPQHFGDGTRLSIL.

The chain uses TRBV30 and TRBJ2-3; tentative D call: TRBD2 (6 bases). Germline lookup yields CDR1 GTSNPN and CDR2 SVGIG (reference sequence). The CDR3 loop spans 12 amino acids. The V gene lost 8 bases and the J gene lost 4 bases, with 13 bases spanning the gap. The CDR3 DNA is TGTGCCGGTGAGGAGGGATCAGATACGCAGTATTTT. Amino acid sequence: CAGEEGSDTQYF.

The V call is TRBV9, the J call TRBJ2-3; 10 bases are shared with TRBD2. The germline gives CDR1 SGDLS, CDR2 YYNGEE. Losses at the gene ends were 4 bases for V and 8 bases for J; bases not matched to a gene: 10. The CDR3 length is 15 residues. CDR3 coding DNA: TGTGCCAGCAGCCCGGGACTAGCGAGGGATGTTACGCAGTATTTT. Translation gives CASSPGLARDVTQYF.

The genes are TRBV24-1 and TRBJ1-5, with D perhaps TRBD1 (6 bases). The CDR3 sequence is 14 residues long. Germline CDR1 reads KGHDR; CDR2 reads SFDVKD. Trimming took off 3 bases at V and 4 bases at J, with 9 bases between the two ends. Written as DNA, the CDR3 is TGTGCCACCAGTGATGCCACAGGGAATCAGCCCCAGCATTTT. Translation: CATSDATGNQPQHF.

The rearrangement joins TRBV6-6 to TRBJ1-1; D unclear. Trimming cost V 6 bases and J 9 bases, with 17 bases left between them. This CDR3 is 13 amino acids long. The germline CDR1 and CDR2 sequences are MNHNY and SVGAGI (reference sequence). CDR3 nucleotides: TGTGCCAGCAGCCGACAAGCTCCTAATCAAGCTTTCTTT. This encodes CASSRQAPNQAFF.

The V and J genes are TRBV19 and TRBJ1-3; D uncertain. The CDR3 spans 16 residues. Trimming stripped 2 bases from V and 0 bases from J, with 11 bases between. Germline V gene data show CDR1 as LNHDA and CDR2 as SQIVND (reference sequence). The CDR3 reads CASSIFFGNSGNTIYF. The CDR3 nucleotides are TGTGCCAGTAGTATATTTTTCGGGAACTCTGGAAACACCATATATTTT.

V is TRBV6-5 and J is TRBJ1-3; tentatively, D is TRBD1 (6 bases). This CDR3 has 15 residues. With 0 bases removed from V and 4 bases from J, the gap between germline ends came to 10 bases. Germline V CDR1 and CDR2: MNHEY, SVGAGI. The CDR3: CASSYSGQTGNTIYF. The CDR3 bases are TGTGCCAGCAGTTACTCTGGACAGACCGGAAACACCATATATTTT.

The chain employs TRBV19 and TRBJ2-3, with TRBD1 matching 8 bases. The germline gives CDR1 LNHDA, CDR2 SQIVND (reference sequence). With 7 bases clipped from V and 3 bases from J, the junction kept 9 bases outside the gene matches. The CDR3 spans 15 residues. Here the CDR3 reads CASNSLDRATDTQYF. The DNA of the CDR3 is TGTGCCAGTAACAGCCTGGACAGGGCAACAGATACGCAGTATTTT.

The V gene is TRBV5-1, the J gene TRBJ1-1; D unclear. The CDR3 extends over 14 amino acids. Looked up from germline, CDR1 is SGHRS and CDR2 is YFSETQ. V lost 0 bases and J lost 3, with 9 bases in between. This CDR3 reads CASSLVPSHTEAFF. The CDR3 coding sequence is TGCGCCAGCAGCTTGGTTCCGTCCCACACTGAAGCTTTCTTT.

This clone came up many times. V and J are TRBV6-4 and TRBJ2-7, with 11 bases aligning to TRBD2. With 6 bases clipped from V and 5 bases from J, the junction kept 12 bases outside the gene matches. From germline, CDR1 is MRHNA and CDR2 SNTAGT. There are 16 residues in the CDR3. The CDR3 bases are TGTGCCAGCAGCCCGAAAGGGGGGACTAGCGGAGACGAGCAGTACTTC. Protein: CASSPKGGTSGDEQYF.

The rearrangement joins TRBV7-2 to TRBJ2-1; 9 nucleotides match TRBD2. CDR1 is SGHTA, CDR2 FQGNSA, per germline. Trimming took 5 bases from V and 10 from J; bases not matched to a gene: 3. CDR3 size: 12 residues. CDR3 sequence (DNA): TGTGCCAGCAGCCTCCTAGCGGGAGAGCAGTTCTTC. It is translated as CASSLLAGEQFF.

J is TRBJ2-7 and V is TRBV4-1; TRBD1 agrees at 9 bases. From germline, CDR1 is MGHRA and CDR2 YSYEKL. Trimming cost V 1 base and J 5 bases; bases outside gene matches: 9. This CDR3 region has 16 residues. The CDR3 region has the DNA TGCGCCAGCAGCCAAGGTTCCGGGACAGGGACAAACGAGCAGTACTTC. As protein: CASSQGSGTGTNEQYF.

The chain uses TRBV7-9 and TRBJ2-1, with 8 bases fitting TRBD1. The CDR3 has 13 amino acids. The germline V gene has CDR1 SEHNR and CDR2 FQNEAQ (reference sequence). Trimming removed 3 bases from V and 8 bases from J; junction bases left unmatched: 3. CDR3 in DNA: TGTGCCAGCAGCTTTCAGGGGGCGGATGAGCAGTTCTTC. As protein: CASSFQGADEQFF.

The rearrangement links TRBV14 to TRBJ1-1, with 8 bases matching TRBD1. J gave up 4 bases and V 3 bases, and 7 bases lay outside the gene matches. The CDR3 spans 15 residues. Germline V gives CDR1 SGHDN, CDR2 FVKESK. DNA of the CDR3: TGTGCCAGCAGCCACGGACAGGGCTTGGGCACTGAAGCTTTCTTT. Amino acids: CASSHGQGLGTEAFF.

The V gene is TRBV7-3, the J gene TRBJ2-1; 7 bases agree with TRBD1. Germline values: CDR1 SGHTA, CDR2 FQGTGA. The CDR3 is 15 residues long. The V and J ends lost 5 bases and 0 bases, in that order; junction bases with no gene match: 4. As DNA, the CDR3 is TGTGCCAGCAGCCAGACAGGGTTCTCCTACAATGAGCAGTTCTTC. Its translation is CASSQTGFSYNEQFF. Based on the CDR3 plus reference TRBV7-3 and TRBJ2-1, the full variable domain is GAGVSQTPSNKVTEKGKYVELRCDPISGHTALYWYRQSLGQGPEFLIYFQGTGAADDSGLPNDRFFAVRPEGSVSTLKIQRTERGDSAVYLCASSQTGFSYNEQFFGPGTRLTVL.

The chain combines TRBV20-1 with TRBJ1-2; no reliable D call. Per the germline V gene, CDR1 is DFQATT and CDR2 is SNEGSKA (reference sequence). V was trimmed by 0 bases and J by 11 bases, leaving 10 bases between them. CDR3 size: 11 residues. As DNA, the CDR3 is TGCAGTGCTAGAGAGGATATGCGGTACACCTTC. Its protein product is CSAREDMRYTF.

The rearrangement joins TRBV6-1 to TRBJ2-1; tentatively, D is TRBD1 (6 bases). The CDR3 totals 11 residues. Trimming stripped 5 bases from V and 16 bases from J, with 15 bases between. The germline V gene encodes CDR1 MNHNS and CDR2 SASEGT. CDR3 sequence (DNA): TGTGCCAGCAGTTCGGTCCCGGGACACTTCTTC. Its protein product is CASSSVPGHFF.